The next 28 T cell receptor beta chains were all read from a single sample in a study of shared clonotypes between healthy human individuals. Produced via immunoSEQ multiplex PCR; TCRdb's table is partial and in-frame only. This table has some 2,500,000 clones, 85% to 95% appearing once. Sequenced sample: naive CD4+ T cells from PBMCs. Subset here: CD45RA+ positively selected. The source is a man younger than 35 in good health. Some clones in this sample may be carry-over from other donors' samples.

V and J are TRBV9 and TRBJ2-5; no clear D. Germline V CDR1 and CDR2: SGDLS, YYNGEE. The CDR3 has 15 amino acids. V was pared by 0 bases and J by 3 bases, with 12 bases between. CDR3 in amino acids: CASSVEFGRKETQYF. The CDR3 bases are TGTGCCAGCAGCGTAGAGTTTGGTAGAAAAGAGACCCAGTACTTC.

The chain has TRBV18 and TRBJ2-2, with 10 bases identical to TRBD2. Germline CDR1 KGHSH, CDR2 LQKENI. This CDR3 spans 16 amino acids. With V trimmed by 3 bases and J by 5 bases, 6 bases remained unmatched. This CDR3 reads CASSPDQGLATGELFF. The CDR3 DNA is TGTGCCAGCTCACCTGACCAGGGACTAGCGACCGGGGAGCTGTTTTTT. The complete variable domain, with remaining parts taken from reference TRBV18 and TRBJ2-2, reads NAGVMQNPRHLVRRRGQEARLRCSPMKGHSHVYWYRQLPEEGLKFMVYLQKENIIDESGMPKERFSAEFPKEGPSILRIQQVVRGDSAAYFCASSPDQGLATGELFFGEGSRLTVL.

This sequence joins TRBV5-1 and TRBJ2-7; no clear D. The germline gives CDR1 SGHRS, CDR2 YFSETQ. V lost 0 bases to trimming and J lost 3 bases, with 7 bases between them. The CDR3 is 13 amino acids. CDR3: CASSLEGDYEQYF. The DNA for the CDR3 is TGCGCCAGCAGCTTGGAAGGAGACTACGAGCAGTACTTC.

The V and J genes are TRBV27 and TRBJ1-4; 9 bases map to TRBD1. Germline assignment: CDR1 MNHEY and CDR2 SMNVEV (reference sequence). This CDR3 contains 15 residues. V dropped 7 bases and J dropped 0; count of bases not matched to a gene: 3. The CDR3: CASKRQGATNEKLFF. The CDR3 bases are TGTGCCAGCAAAAGACAGGGGGCAACTAATGAAAAACTGTTTTTT. Variable domain in full (rest from reference TRBV27 and TRBJ1-4): EAQVTQNPRYLITVTGKKLTVTCSQNMNHEYMSWYRQDPGLGLRQIYYSMNVEVTDKGDVPEGYKVSRKEKRNFPLILESPSPNQTSLYFCASKRQGATNEKLFFGSGTQLSVL.

Only one count was recorded for this clone. V gene TRBV18 combines with J gene TRBJ2-7; possible D gene TRBD2, 6 bases. CDR1 and CDR2 from the germline V gene are KGHSH and LQKENI. The CDR3 extends over 15 amino acids. Trimming pared 0 bases from V and 0 bases from J, leaving 9 bases between. The CDR3 DNA reads TGTGCCAGCTCACCACCCGGGAGCCTCTCCTACGAGCAGTACTTC. Translation: CASSPPGSLSYEQYF.

The chain employs TRBV6-6 and TRBJ2-2; TRBD1 agrees at 9 bases. This CDR3 region has 16 residues. Germline loops: CDR1 MNHNY, CDR2 SVGAGI (reference sequence). With 6 bases clipped from V and 5 bases from J, the junction kept 10 bases outside the gene matches. The CDR3 bases are TGTGCCAGCAGCTTTTCGCGACAGGGGGGGACCGGGGAGCTGTTTTTT. It translates to CASSFSRQGGTGELFF.

The chain combines TRBV10-3 with TRBJ2-7; a weak D match, TRBD1 (6 bases). Trimming shortened V by 6 bases and J by 3 bases, and 15 bases separated the two germline ends. Per the germline V gene, CDR1 is ENHRY and CDR2 is SYGVKD. This CDR3 has 14 amino acids. CDR3 protein: CAIRSDSAGYEQYF. The CDR3 bases are TGTGCCATCAGATCGGACAGTGCAGGCTACGAGCAGTACTTC.

About this clone itself: The same CDR3 arises from other DNA sequences in this sample as well. This chain links TRBV5-1 with TRBJ1-3; D call uncertain. V was cut by 0 bases and J by 3 bases, with 10 bases left in between. CDR3 length: 15 residues. Germline CDR1 SGHRS, CDR2 YFSETQ. The CDR3 loop reads CASSLAPSSGNTIYF. The CDR3 coding sequence is TGCGCCAGCAGCTTGGCTCCATCCAGTGGAAACACCATATATTTT.

The rearrangement joins TRBV7-9 to TRBJ2-1; the D is unclear. Trimming removed 5 bases at V and 9 bases at J, with 14 bases between. Germline V CDR1 and CDR2: SEHNR, FQNEAQ (reference sequence). The CDR3 is made up of 13 amino acids. CDR3 residues: CASSPLALGEQFF. CDR3 nucleotide sequence: TGTGCCAGCAGCCCCCTCGCTCTGGGTGAGCAGTTCTTC. The complete variable domain, with remaining parts taken from reference TRBV7-9 and TRBJ2-1, reads DTGVSQNPRHKITKRGQNVTFRCDPISEHNRLYWYRQTLGQGPEFLTYFQNEAQLEKSRLLSDRFSAERPKGSFSTLEIQRTEQGDSAMYLCASSPLALGEQFFGPGTRLTVL.

This rearrangement joins TRBV5-4 to TRBJ2-1, with 9 bases identical to TRBD2. Germline V lookup: CDR1 SGHNT, CDR2 YYREEE (reference sequence). V was pared by 6 bases and J by 1 base, with 5 bases of the junction left unmatched. The CDR3 loop spans 15 amino acids. As DNA, the CDR3 is TGTGCCAGCATCGTAGCGGGGGCGTCCTACAATGAGCAGTTCTTC. As protein: CASIVAGASYNEQFF.

The chain combines TRBV12-5 with TRBJ1-1; TRBD1 matches 7 bases. Unmatched junction bases numbered 2, after V lost 1 base and J lost 6 bases. In germline, CDR1 is LGHNT, CDR2 FRNRAP. The CDR3 is made up of 13 amino acids. The CDR3 coding sequence is TGTGCTAGTGGTTTGGGACAGGGCGCTGAAGCTTTCTTT. This sequence encodes CASGLGQGAEAFF.

V and J are TRBV4-2 and TRBJ2-5; 11 bases align to TRBD2. This CDR3 is 17 amino acids long. Germline loops: CDR1 LGHNA, CDR2 YNFKEQ. V gave up 4 bases and J gave up 5 bases; unmatched junction bases: 12. CDR3 DNA: TGTGCCAGCAGCCTCAATAGCGGGAGGGCCGGGGTGGAGACCCAGTACTTC. Translating gives CASSLNSGRAGVETQYF.

For the CDR3, the DNA is TGTGCCAGCAGCGTAGCAGGGGGACAGCAGTACTTC. Translation gives CASSVAGGQQYF. This sequence joins TRBV9 and TRBJ2-7; TRBD1 matches 7 bases. In germline, CDR1 is SGDLS, CDR2 YYNGEE. The CDR3 has 12 amino acids. The junction had 2 bases not matched to a gene; V was cut back by 0 bases and J by 8 bases.

A remark on this clone: Germline is not matched at one junction end, which may reflect a read error. The V gene is TRBV7-9, the J gene TRBJ2-3, with D hard to call. CDR1 SEHNR and CDR2 FQNEAQ come from the germline V gene (reference sequence). The CDR3 spans 13 residues. The CDR3 sequence is CASSSSGADMQYF. DNA of the CDR3: TGTGCCAGCAGCTCCTCGGGCGCAGATATGCAGTATTTT.

The J gene is TRBJ2-1, the V gene TRBV28, with 7 bases aligning to TRBD2. The germline gives CDR1 MDHEN, CDR2 SYDVKM. This CDR3 is 16 amino acids long. Trimming at V came to 5 bases and at J to 7 bases, leaving 14 bases not matched to a gene. Here the CDR3 reads CASSRWGRESWNEQFF. The CDR3 coding sequence is TGTGCCAGCAGTCGCTGGGGGAGGGAAAGTTGGAATGAGCAGTTCTTC.

V usage is TRBV11-2 and J usage is TRBJ2-1; D is uncertain. Germline CDR1 is SGHAT and CDR2 is FQNNGV. The V and J ends lost 1 base and 7 bases respectively, with 11 bases between them. This CDR3 is 14 amino acids long. CDR3 protein: CASSLVRFGNEQFF. The CDR3 nucleotides are TGTGCCAGCAGCTTAGTCCGTTTCGGGAATGAGCAGTTCTTC. Combining the CDR3 with reference TRBV11-2 and TRBJ2-1 gives the whole variable domain EAGVAQSPRYKIIEKRQSVAFWCNPISGHATLYWYQQILGQGPKLLIQFQNNGVVDDSQLPKDRFSAERLKGVDSTLKIQPAKLEDSAVYLCASSLVRFGNEQFFGPGTRLTVL.

This chain connects TRBV19 to TRBJ1-2, with D possibly TRBD1 on 5 matching bases. This CDR3 comprises 14 residues. Trimming pared 6 bases from V and 6 bases from J, leaving 17 bases between. Germline assignment: CDR1 LNHDA and CDR2 SQIVND (reference sequence). The CDR3 DNA reads as TGTGCCAGTAGCTCCCCCCGGGACGGCGATGGCTACACCTTC. It specifies CASSSPRDGDGYTF.

The chain joins TRBV13 to TRBJ1-2; D gene uncertain. The CDR3 contains 14 residues. Trimming took 2 bases from V and 5 from J, leaving 12 bases between them. Germline lookup yields CDR1 PRHDT and CDR2 FYEKMQ (reference sequence). The CDR3 reads CASSLRRTDYGYTF. As DNA, the CDR3 is TGTGCCAGCAGCTTACGGAGGACGGATTATGGCTACACCTTC.

The chain has TRBV4-1 and TRBJ2-1; no reliable D call. The V end was cut by 1 base, the J end by 14 bases, with 21 bases between. Germline CDR1 reads MGHRA; CDR2 reads YSYEKL. The CDR3 runs 15 residues. The CDR3 here is CASSQVPSRWPWEFF. CDR3 nucleotide sequence: TGCGCCAGCAGCCAAGTTCCATCACGCTGGCCCTGGGAGTTCTTC.

The chain links TRBV7-2 to TRBJ2-1; 14 positions agree with TRBD2. With 5 bases clipped from V and 9 bases from J, the junction kept 9 bases outside the gene matches. This CDR3 contains 16 residues. Germline V gives CDR1 SGHTA, CDR2 FQGNSA. The DNA of the CDR3 is TGTGCCAGCAGCCTTGGACTAGCGGGAGGTCAAACTGAGCAGTTCTTC. Translated, it gives CASSLGLAGGQTEQFF. The whole variable domain, filled in from reference TRBV7-2 and TRBJ2-1, reads GAGVSQSPSNKVTEKGKDVELRCDPISGHTALYWYRQSLGQGLEFLIYFQGNSAPDKSGLPSDRFSAERTGGSVSTLTIQRTQQEDSAVYLCASSLGLAGGQTEQFFGPGTRLTVL.

The chain employs TRBV7-9 and TRBJ2-6; maybe TRBD1 (6 bases). Germline V gene lookup returns CDR1 SEHNR and CDR2 FQNEAQ (reference sequence). The CDR3 is made up of 16 amino acids. The V end lost 8 bases, the J end lost 0 bases, and 14 bases lay between the germline ends. For the CDR3, the DNA is TGTGCCAGCGGGGGCCAATATCGCTCTGGGGCCAACGTCCTGACTTTC. Translating gives CASGGQYRSGANVLTF.

The chain combines TRBV5-1 with TRBJ2-6, with D perhaps TRBD2 (6 bases). The CDR3 totals 17 residues. V was clipped by 2 bases and J by 4 bases, with 16 bases between them. From germline, CDR1 is SGHRS and CDR2 YFSETQ. The CDR3: CASSLGNGRMGANVLTF. The CDR3 DNA follows: TGCGCCAGCAGCTTAGGTAACGGGAGAATGGGGGCCAACGTCCTGACTTTC.

V and J are TRBV11-2 and TRBJ2-1, with unresolved D. Trimming shortened V by 4 bases and J by 10 bases, and 11 bases separated the two germline ends. The CDR3 consists of 12 residues. CDR1 and CDR2 from the germline V gene are SGHAT and FQNNGV. The CDR3 sequence is CASSSLSIEQFF. CDR3 nucleotide sequence: TGTGCCAGCAGCTCCCTCTCCATAGAGCAGTTCTTC.

The chain combines TRBV25-1 with TRBJ2-1; D possibly matches TRBD1 or TRBD2 (5 bases each). The V end was cut by 0 bases, the J end by 9 bases, with 9 bases between. This CDR3 contains 13 residues. Germline CDR1 MGHDK, CDR2 SYGVNS. The CDR3 sequence is CASSEYRDGEQFF. CDR3 coding DNA: TGTGCCAGCAGTGAATATCGGGACGGTGAGCAGTTCTTC.

In the case of this clone: At the DNA level, this CDR3 is encoded by other sequences in the same sample as well. The chain employs TRBV15 and TRBJ1-2; no definite D call. V was pared by 0 bases and J by 4 bases, with 9 bases between. The CDR3 is 14 residues long. Germline V lookup: CDR1 LNHNV, CDR2 YYDKDF (reference sequence). CDR3 amino acids: CATSRDRRSYGYTF. DNA for the CDR3: TGTGCCACCAGCAGAGACCGCAGGAGCTATGGCTACACCTTC. Combining the CDR3 with reference TRBV15 and TRBJ1-2 gives the whole variable domain DAMVIQNPRYQVTQFGKPVTLSCSQTLNHNVMYWYQQKSSQAPKLLFHYYDKDFNNEADTPDNFQSRRPNTSFCFLDIRSPGLGDTAMYLCATSRDRRSYGYTFGSGTRLTVV.

V usage is TRBV9 and J usage is TRBJ2-3, with D possibly being TRBD2 (6 bases). Germline V lookup: CDR1 SGDLS, CDR2 YYNGEE. The V end was cut by 3 bases, the J end by 0 bases, with 11 bases between. CDR3 length: 15 amino acids. CDR3 nucleotide sequence: TGTGCCAGCAGCGGCCTGGAGGGGAGCACAGATACGCAGTATTTT. Translation gives CASSGLEGSTDTQYF. The complete variable domain, with remaining parts taken from reference TRBV9 and TRBJ2-3, reads DSGVTQTPKHLITATGQRVTLRCSPRSGDLSVYWYQQSLDQGLQFLIQYYNGEERAKGNILERFSAQQFPDLHSELNLSSLELGDSALYFCASSGLEGSTDTQYFGPGTRLTVL.

Note on this clone: The same CDR3 can be traced to other DNA sequences in this sample. The V gene is TRBV6-5, the J gene TRBJ1-1; D remains ambiguous. The CDR3 has 14 amino acids. Trimming took off 0 bases at V and 1 base at J, with 6 bases between the two ends. Germline V CDR1 and CDR2: MNHEY, SVGAGI. In DNA form, the CDR3 reads TGTGCCAGCAGTTACTCTCGCACGAACACTGAAGCTTTCTTT. It translates to CASSYSRTNTEAFF.

Concerning this clone itself: The same CDR3 also results from other DNA sequences found in this sample. V is TRBV5-1 and J is TRBJ2-7; TRBD2 aligns across 9 bases. CDR3 length: 14 residues. Per germline, CDR1 SGHRS and CDR2 YFSETQ. V was pared by 0 bases and J by 4 bases, with 2 bases of the junction left unmatched. CDR3 bases: TGCGCCAGCAGCTTGGGAGCGGGAGGTTACGAGCAGTACTTC. Amino acid sequence: CASSLGAGGYEQYF.